This entry lists 16 T cell receptor beta chains sequenced from one sample in a study of early T cells in non-severe SARS-CoV-2 infection. In TCRdb, the 5' RACE reads were re-called with MiXCR into one record per CDR3 protein. The data show 55,000 to 85,000 distinct CDR3 sequences, about an eighth seen once. The sample consisted of whole blood. These receptor sequences come from an adult who was a healthcare worker with PCR-confirmed SARS-CoV-2 infection or an uninfected control (not recorded which).

This clonotype was counted at least ten times. The chain has TRBV11-2 and TRBJ1-1, with D tentatively TRBD1 (5 bases). The CDR3 loop spans 15 amino acids. V dropped 2 bases and J dropped 1 base, with 11 bases sitting between them. CDR1 and CDR2 (germline): SGHAT, FQNNGV. The DNA for the CDR3 is TGTGCCAGCAGCTTACTCACAGGCTCGAACACTGAAGCTTTCTTT. This codes for CASSLLTGSNTEAFF. The whole variable domain, filled in from reference TRBV11-2 and TRBJ1-1, reads EAGVAQSPRYKIIEKRQSVAFWCNPISGHATLYWYQQILGQGPKLLIQFQNNGVVDDSQLPKDRFSAERLKGVDSTLKIQPAKLEDSAVYLCASSLLTGSNTEAFFGQGTRLTVV.

The V and J genes are TRBV5-1 and TRBJ2-3; 7 nucleotides match TRBD1. With 1 base clipped from V and 3 bases from J, the junction kept 5 bases outside the gene matches. The CDR3 length is 15 residues. Germline assignment: CDR1 SGHRS and CDR2 YFSETQ. The CDR3 bases are TGCGCCAGCAGCTTGTCGCCAGGGGGAACAGATACGCAGTATTTT. Protein: CASSLSPGGTDTQYF.

This clonotype showed up just a few times. This chain uses TRBV5-4 with TRBJ2-7; maybe TRBD2 (5 bases). The V end was cut by 5 bases, the J end by 5 bases, with 14 bases between. The CDR3 has 13 amino acids. Germline loops: CDR1 SGHNT, CDR2 YYREEE (reference sequence). This CDR3 is CASRVGVQDEQYF. In DNA form, the CDR3 reads TGTGCCAGCAGGGTCGGGGTCCAAGACGAGCAGTACTTC. The full variable domain, its missing parts supplied by reference TRBV5-4 and TRBJ2-7, is ETGVTQSPTHLIKTRGQQVTLRCSSQSGHNTVSWYQQALGQGPQFIFQYYREEENGRGNFPPRFSGLQFPNYSSELNVNALELDDSALYLCASRVGVQDEQYFGPGTRLTVT.

V and J are TRBV6-2 or TRBV6-3 and TRBJ2-3, with a weak D call TRBD2 (6 bases). The germline V gene encodes CDR1 MNHEY and CDR2 SVGEGT. The CDR3 is made up of 13 amino acids. Between the trimmed V and J ends, which lost 2 bases and 5 bases, there was a span of 8 bases. The CDR3 sequence: CASSYGRLDTQYF. The CDR3 nucleotides are TGTGCCAGCAGTTACGGGAGGCTAGATACGCAGTATTTT.

The chain is built from TRBV5-4 and TRBJ2-1; D is undetermined. The V gene lost 0 bases and the J gene lost 0 bases, with 7 bases spanning the gap. The CDR3 runs 15 residues. Germline CDR1 reads SGHNT; CDR2 reads YYREEE (reference sequence). CDR3 in amino acids: CASSLDTLSYNEQFF. CDR3 nucleotides: TGTGCCAGCAGCTTGGATACGCTCTCCTACAATGAGCAGTTCTTC.

The rearrangement links TRBV7-9 to TRBJ2-1; D uncertain. Germline V lookup: CDR1 SEHNR, CDR2 FQNEAQ (reference sequence). V was clipped by 5 bases and J by 0 bases, with 14 bases between them. The CDR3 runs to 16 residues. The CDR3 DNA reads as TGTGCCAGCAGCCCCCGCCAGGCCAGCTCCTACAATGAGCAGTTCTTC. Translation gives CASSPRQASSYNEQFF. The whole variable domain, filled in from reference TRBV7-9 and TRBJ2-1, reads DTGVSQNPRHKITKRGQNVTFRCDPISEHNRLYWYRQTLGQGPEFLTYFQNEAQLEKSRLLSDRFSAERPKGSFSTLEIQRTEQGDSAMYLCASSPRQASSYNEQFFGPGTRLTVL.

This clonotype was observed a few times. The V and J genes are TRBV7-2 and TRBJ1-4; D perhaps matches TRBD1 (6 bases). V was cut by 3 bases and J by 4 bases, with 9 bases left in between. Germline CDR1 is SGHTA and CDR2 is FQGNSA. The CDR3 spans 14 residues. CDR3: CASSFDRNNEKLFF. The DNA for the CDR3 is TGTGCCAGCAGCTTTGACAGGAATAATGAAAAACTGTTTTTT.

This clonotype was found a few times. This chain connects TRBV3-1 to TRBJ2-3; no reliable D call. V lost 4 bases to trimming and J lost 8 bases, with 19 bases between them. This CDR3 comprises 15 residues. Germline V gene lookup returns CDR1 LGHDT and CDR2 YNNKEL (reference sequence). The CDR3 sequence is CASSPIAIGSATQYF. As DNA, the CDR3 is TGTGCCAGCAGCCCTATTGCTATCGGGTCGGCTACGCAGTATTTT.

This clonotype occurred many times. The V and J genes are TRBV6-2 or TRBV6-3 and TRBJ2-3, with TRBD2 identical over 7 bases. Trimming took 1 base from V and 3 from J; bases not matched to a gene: 4. Germline V CDR1 and CDR2: MNHEY, SVGEGT. The CDR3 sequence is 15 residues long. CDR3 bases: TGTGCCAGCAGTTACTTTGGGCGGGGGACAGATACGCAGTATTTT. The encoded protein is CASSYFGRGTDTQYF.

In its sample, this clonotype was seen a few times. The chain employs TRBV19 and TRBJ2-1; 12 bases are a match to TRBD2. The CDR3 runs 18 residues. With V trimmed by 6 bases and J by 7 bases, 16 bases remained unmatched. Germline V gene lookup returns CDR1 LNHDA and CDR2 SQIVND (reference sequence). The CDR3 sequence: CASSLFTSGGLLGNEQFF. The DNA for the CDR3 is TGTGCCAGTAGCCTTTTCACTAGCGGGGGGCTCTTAGGGAATGAGCAGTTCTTC.

The J gene is TRBJ2-5, the V gene TRBV29-1; 13 nucleotides align to TRBD2. The CDR3 runs to 16 residues. J gave up 2 bases and V 8 bases, and 11 bases lay outside the gene matches. Germline lookup yields CDR1 SQVTM and CDR2 ANQGSEA. The CDR3 DNA reads as TGCAGCCTATTGACTAGCGGGGGGCTGCCTCAAGAGACCCAGTACTTC. Amino acid sequence: CSLLTSGGLPQETQYF.

The chain has TRBV7-9 and TRBJ2-2, with 9 nucleotides matching TRBD1. CDR1 SEHNR and CDR2 FQNEAQ come from the germline V gene (reference sequence). The CDR3 runs 15 residues. V lost 4 bases and J lost 5; bases outside the gene matches: 5. The CDR3 spells CASSWTGDWTGELFF. In DNA form, the CDR3 reads TGTGCCAGCAGCTGGACAGGGGATTGGACCGGGGAGCTGTTTTTT.

The genes are TRBV5-1 and TRBJ2-3, with D possibly being TRBD1 or TRBD2 (5 bases each). In germline, CDR1 is SGHRS, CDR2 YFSETQ. The CDR3 runs 15 residues. Trimming removed 6 bases from V and 4 bases from J, with 18 bases in between. This CDR3 reads CASNPGPSFSDTQYF. The CDR3 coding sequence is TGCGCCAGCAATCCGGGACCCTCTTTTTCAGATACGCAGTATTTT.

The table lists this clonotype with a few counts. This sequence joins TRBV20-1 and TRBJ2-1; D possibly corresponds to TRBD2 (5 bases). Germline loops: CDR1 DFQATT, CDR2 SNEGSKA (reference sequence). The CDR3 loop spans 15 amino acids. V dropped 0 bases and J dropped 0 bases, with 9 bases sitting between them. CDR3 bases: TGCAGTGCTAGAGAACTAGTGGGCTCCTACAATGAGCAGTTCTTC. Protein: CSARELVGSYNEQFF.

This clonotype was detected only a few times. The V gene is TRBV24-1, the J gene TRBJ2-2; maybe TRBD2 (5 bases). The germline V gene has CDR1 KGHDR and CDR2 SFDVKD. The CDR3 covers 14 residues. Trimming left V 4 bases short and J 2 bases short, with 7 bases between. CDR3 sequence (DNA): TGTGCCACCAGTGACCGACTAAACACCGGGGAGCTGTTTTTT. Protein: CATSDRLNTGELFF.

This clonotype was detected many times. The chain is built from TRBV5-6 and TRBJ2-4, with unresolved D. Germline loops: CDR1 SGHDT, CDR2 YYEEEE. The CDR3 loop spans 12 amino acids. The ends were cut back, 2 bases at V and 8 bases at J, with 8 bases in the middle. The CDR3 is CASSFASHIQYF. CDR3 DNA sequence: TGTGCCAGCAGCTTCGCAAGCCACATTCAGTACTTC.